This TCR beta chain comes out of a study of cytotoxic CD8 clonotypes in ibrutinib-treated CLL. For the study at large: The study included around twelve relapsed/refractory and around 16 treatment-naive patients; about 17 had IGHV unmutated disease.

On this clone itself: Its antigen is unidentified.

Assay: immunoSEQ multiplex PCR; the TCRdb copy retains only in-frame clones and omits some. In the table there are approximately 92,000 clones, 70% to 80% of which are singletons. The CDR3 totals 14 residues. Per the germline V gene, CDR1 is LGHNA and CDR2 is YSLEER. The junction had 7 bases not matched to a gene; V was cut back by 0 bases and J by 13 bases. Study-wide results and limits: There were few public clonotypes, and on treatment they contracted or stayed stable.

The chain combines TRBV4-3 with TRBJ2-1, with TRBD2 matching over 9 bases. This TCR was sampled from a human donor with chronic lymphocytic leukemia. The sample was PBMCs, taken after 24 months of ibrutinib treatment. This CDR3 reads CASSQERVRGGQFF. In nucleotides, the CDR3 is TGCGCCAGCAGCCAAGAAAGGGTGCGGGGGGGCCAGTTCTTC.